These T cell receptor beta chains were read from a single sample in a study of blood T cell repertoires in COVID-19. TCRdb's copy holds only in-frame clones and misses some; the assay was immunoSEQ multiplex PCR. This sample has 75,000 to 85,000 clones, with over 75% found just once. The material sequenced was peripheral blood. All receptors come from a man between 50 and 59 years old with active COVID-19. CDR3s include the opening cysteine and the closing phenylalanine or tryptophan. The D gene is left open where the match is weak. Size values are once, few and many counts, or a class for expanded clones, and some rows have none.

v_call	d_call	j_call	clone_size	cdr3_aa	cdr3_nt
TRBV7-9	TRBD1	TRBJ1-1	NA	CASSSLTGDTEAFF	TGTGCCAGCAGCTCACTGACAGGGGACACTGAAGCTTTCTTT
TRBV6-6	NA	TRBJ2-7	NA	CASSYSSGTHSYEQYF	TGTGCCAGCAGCTATTCGTCCGGGACACACTCCTACGAGCAGTACTTC
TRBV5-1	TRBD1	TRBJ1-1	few	CASSLGQGGNTEAFF	TGCGCCAGCAGCCTTGGACAGGGCGGCAACACTGAAGCTTTCTTT
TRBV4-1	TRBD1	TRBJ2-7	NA	CASSQSTGGAYEQYF	TGCGCCAGCAGCCAATCGACAGGGGGGGCCTACGAGCAGTACTTC
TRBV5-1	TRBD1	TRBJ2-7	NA	CASSHIDRGGYEQYF	TGCGCCAGCAGCCACATAGACAGGGGGGGCTACGAGCAGTACTTC
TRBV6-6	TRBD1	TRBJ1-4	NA	CASSYRQGASNEKLFF	TGTGCCAGCAGTTACCGACAGGGGGCGTCTAATGAAAAACTGTTTTTT
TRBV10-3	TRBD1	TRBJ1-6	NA	CASQGTGWNSPLHF	TGTGCCAGCCAGGGGACAGGGTGGAATTCACCCCTCCACTTT
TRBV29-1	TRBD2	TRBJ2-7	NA	CSVRLAGGRNEQYF	TGCAGCGTGAGACTAGCGGGGGGGCGGAACGAGCAGTACTTC
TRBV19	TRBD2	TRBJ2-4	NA	CASQTSGIAKNIQYF	TGTGCCAGCCAGACTAGCGGGATTGCCAAAAACATTCAGTACTTC
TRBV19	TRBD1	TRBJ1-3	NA	CASSLNRGSGGNTIYF	TGTGCCAGTAGTCTAAACAGGGGATCGGGTGGAAACACCATATATTTT
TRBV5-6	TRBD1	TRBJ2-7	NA	CASSWGQGAQEQYF	TGTGCCAGCAGTTGGGGACAGGGGGCGCAGGAGCAGTACTTC
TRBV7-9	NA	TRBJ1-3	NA	CASSPWGGSGNTIYF	TGTGCCAGCAGCCCGTGGGGGGGCTCTGGAAACACCATATATTTT
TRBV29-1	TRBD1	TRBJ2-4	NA	CSVLGRDRALQMGIQYF	TGCAGCGTTCTGGGAAGGGACAGGGCCTTACAAATGGGCATTCAGTACTTC
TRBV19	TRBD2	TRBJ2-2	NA	CASGTSGITGELFF	TGTGCCAGCGGGACTAGCGGGATCACCGGGGAGCTGTTTTTT
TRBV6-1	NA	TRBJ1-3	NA	CASSEALPRVSGNTIYF	TGTGCCAGCAGTGAAGCGCTTCCGAGGGTCTCTGGAAACACCATATATTTT
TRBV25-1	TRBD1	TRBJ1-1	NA	CASSARDRAYTEAFF	TGTGCCAGCAGTGCCCGGGACAGGGCCTACACTGAAGCTTTCTTT
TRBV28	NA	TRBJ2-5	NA	CASTRGLGEEETQYF	TGTGCCAGCACCCGTGGCCTAGGGGAAGAAGAGACCCAGTACTTC
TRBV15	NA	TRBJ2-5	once	CATSGLGTLQETQYF	TGTGCCACCAGCGGTCTCGGGACTTTACAAGAGACCCAGTACTTC
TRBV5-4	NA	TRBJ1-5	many	CASSLDIHQPQHF	TGTGCCAGCAGCTTGGACATTCATCAGCCCCAGCATTTT
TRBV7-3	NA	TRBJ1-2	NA	CASSLTETAYGYTF	TGTGCCAGCAGCTTAACGGAGACAGCTTATGGCTACACCTTC
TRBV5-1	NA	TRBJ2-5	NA	CASSSTRETQYF	TGCGCCAGCAGCTCAACCCGGGAGACCCAGTACTTC
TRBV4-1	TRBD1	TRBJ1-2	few	CASSQDQGQGVGNYGYTF	TGCGCCAGCAGCCAAGACCAGGGACAGGGGGTTGGAAACTATGGCTACACCTTC
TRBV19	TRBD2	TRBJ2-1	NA	CASSIDAGGPLDEQFF	TGTGCCAGTAGTATAGATGCGGGGGGGCCTCTCGATGAGCAGTTCTTC
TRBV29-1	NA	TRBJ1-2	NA	CSVVGDTYGYTF	TGCAGCGTTGTGGGGGACACCTATGGCTACACCTTC
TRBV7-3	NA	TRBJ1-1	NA	CASSQRGGTVSAFF	TGTGCCAGCAGCCAACGCGGGGGCACCGTATCCGCTTTCTTT
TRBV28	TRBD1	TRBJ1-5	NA	CASSPTGSGLNQPQHF	TGTGCCAGCAGTCCGACAGGGTCGGGCCTGAATCAGCCCCAGCATTTT
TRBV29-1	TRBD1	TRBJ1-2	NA	CSATQGQGGFYTF	TGCAGCGCAACACAGGGACAGGGGGGGTTCTACACCTTC
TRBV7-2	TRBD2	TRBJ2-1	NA	CASSLGGGSYNEQFF	TGTGCCAGCAGCTTGGGGGGAGGGTCCTACAATGAGCAGTTCTTC
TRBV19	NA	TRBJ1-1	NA	CASSVGQGKAFF	TGTGCCAGTAGTGTCGGTCAGGGTAAAGCTTTCTTT
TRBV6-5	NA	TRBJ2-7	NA	CASSPRGPRYEQYF	TGTGCCAGCAGTCCCAGGGGTCCCCGGTACGAGCAGTACTTC
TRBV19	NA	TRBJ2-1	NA	CASSRAGAPNEQFF	TGTGCCAGTAGTAGGGCGGGGGCCCCCAATGAGCAGTTCTTC
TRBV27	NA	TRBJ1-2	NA	CASSKTVKRGYTF	TGTGCCAGCAGTAAGACAGTAAAGAGGGGCTACACCTTC
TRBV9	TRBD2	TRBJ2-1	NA	CASSPSGSSGNEQFF	TGTGCCAGCAGCCCGAGCGGGAGCTCGGGGAATGAGCAGTTCTTC
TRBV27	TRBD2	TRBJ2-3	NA	CASSLVAGGGAQYF	TGTGCCAGCAGTCTAGTAGCGGGGGGCGGGGCGCAGTATTTT
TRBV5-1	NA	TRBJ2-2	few	CASSLGQGNTGELFF	TGCGCCAGCAGCTTGGGTCAGGGGAACACCGGGGAGCTGTTTTTT
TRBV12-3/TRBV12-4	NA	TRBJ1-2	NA	CASSSHRDGYTF	TGTGCCAGCAGTTCCCACAGGGATGGCTACACCTTC
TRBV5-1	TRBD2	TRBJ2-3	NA	CASSFWTSGTRTDTQYF	TGCGCCAGCAGCTTCTGGACTAGCGGGACACGCACAGATACGCAGTATTTT
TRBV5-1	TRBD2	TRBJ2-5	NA	CASSPSAGGTQETQYF	TGCGCCAGCAGCCCGAGTGCGGGGGGTACCCAAGAGACCCAGTACTTC
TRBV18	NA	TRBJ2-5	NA	CASSPAPGFDQETQYF	TGTGCCAGCTCACCGGCCCCCGGGTTCGATCAAGAGACCCAGTACTTC
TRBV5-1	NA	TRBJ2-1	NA	CASSLRTGNHYNEQFF	TGCGCCAGCAGCCTACGAACAGGAAACCACTACAATGAGCAGTTCTTC
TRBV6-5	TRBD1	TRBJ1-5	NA	CASKDRVSGQPQHF	TGTGCCAGCAAAGACAGGGTAAGCGGCCAGCCCCAGCATTTT